This T cell receptor beta chain was obtained from a study of blood T cell repertoires in COVID-19. Study overall: There were acute and convalescent COVID-19 samples, and they came from the United States, Italy and Spain.

The V gene's germline CDR1 is LNHDA and CDR2 SQIVND (reference sequence). V lost 5 bases and J lost 7; bases outside the gene matches: 13. This CDR3 contains 17 residues. Sequenced by immunoSEQ multiplex PCR; TCRdb stores in-frame clones only, minus some. The sample yields about 55,000 clones, 85% to 90% seen once. The source is a man aged 55 to 70 with active COVID-19. The chain carries TRBV19 and TRBJ2-1; TRBD2 matches 11 bases. Sequences were obtained from peripheral blood. The CDR3 sequence: CASSPQPLAGVGNEQFF. The CDR3 DNA follows: TGTGCCAGTAGTCCCCAACCACTAGCGGGAGTTGGTAATGAGCAGTTCTTC.